This TCR beta chain was profiled in a study of T cells in Graves' hyperthyroidism and ophthalmopathy. The wider study: The blood sample was taken at first diagnosis, before treatment began. General study points: Most expanded thyroid clonotypes above 0.001 also appeared in blood.

RNA transcripts yielded amplified TCR beta CDR3 regions. The primer set for the first-round RT-PCR of the TCR CDR3 was HTBI. TCRdb called the multiplex PCR reads again in MiXCR, with one record for every CDR3 protein. The profile covers approximately 870,000 distinct CDR3 sequences, with 38% appearing a single time and approximately 10% taken by the ten largest. V shed 5 bases, J shed 2 bases, and the junction held 2 bases outside the gene matches. This CDR3 region has 15 residues. The germline gives CDR1 LGHNA, CDR2 YNFKEQ. Across 18 months, stable Graves' hyperthyroidism was marked by no progression to ophthalmopathy. Diagnosis rested on symptoms, serum thyroxine and TRAb, thyroid ultrasound, and orbital computed tomography. This clonotype has a count of ten or more. What it binds is not known.

The sequence came from a man aged 18 to 29 with Graves' hyperthyroidism. The sequenced sample was blood. This chain connects TRBV4-2 to TRBJ1-5, with 11 bases identical to TRBD1. The CDR3 spells CASSGTGGGNQPQHF. The DNA for the CDR3 is TGTGCCAGCAGCGGGACAGGGGGAGGCAATCAGCCCCAGCATTTT.